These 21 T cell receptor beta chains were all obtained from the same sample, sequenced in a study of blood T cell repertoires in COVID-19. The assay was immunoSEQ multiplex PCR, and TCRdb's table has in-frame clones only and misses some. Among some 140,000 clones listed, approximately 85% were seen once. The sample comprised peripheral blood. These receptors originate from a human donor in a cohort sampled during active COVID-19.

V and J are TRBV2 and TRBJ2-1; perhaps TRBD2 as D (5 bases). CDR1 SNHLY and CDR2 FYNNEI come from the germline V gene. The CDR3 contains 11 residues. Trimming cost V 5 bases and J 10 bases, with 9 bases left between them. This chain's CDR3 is CASSTEREQFF. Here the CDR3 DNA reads TGTGCCAGCAGTACCGAGCGGGAGCAGTTCTTC.

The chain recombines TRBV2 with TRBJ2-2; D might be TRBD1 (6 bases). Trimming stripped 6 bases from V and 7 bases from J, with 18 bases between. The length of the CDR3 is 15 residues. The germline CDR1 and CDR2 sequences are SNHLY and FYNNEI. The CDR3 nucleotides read TGTGCCAGCAGAGTAATCCGGGACATCCACGGGGAGCTGTTTTTT. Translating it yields CASRVIRDIHGELFF.

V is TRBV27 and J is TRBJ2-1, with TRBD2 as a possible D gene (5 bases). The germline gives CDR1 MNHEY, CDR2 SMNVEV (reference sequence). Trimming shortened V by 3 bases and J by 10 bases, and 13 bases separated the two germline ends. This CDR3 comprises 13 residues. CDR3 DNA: TGTGCCAGCAGTTTGCCGGGGTTCCGGGAGCAGTTCTTC. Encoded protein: CASSLPGFREQFF.

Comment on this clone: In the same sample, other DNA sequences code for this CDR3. CDR3 nucleotide sequence: TGCGCCAGCAGCTTAGCTAGCGGGGGCCTCCAAGAGACCCAGTACTTC. Translating gives CASSLASGGLQETQYF. This sequence joins TRBV5-1 and TRBJ2-5, with 10 positions matching TRBD2. Germline values: CDR1 SGHRS, CDR2 YFSETQ. Germline trimming cut 2 bases from V and 1 base from J; bases unmatched to any gene: 5. The CDR3 extends over 16 amino acids.

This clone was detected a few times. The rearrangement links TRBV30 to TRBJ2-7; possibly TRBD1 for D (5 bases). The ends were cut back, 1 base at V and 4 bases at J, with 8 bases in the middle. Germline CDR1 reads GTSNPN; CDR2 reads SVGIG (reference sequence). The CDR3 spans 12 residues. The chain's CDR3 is CAWSEQGYEQYF. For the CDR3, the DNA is TGTGCCTGGAGTGAGCAGGGTTACGAGCAGTACTTC.

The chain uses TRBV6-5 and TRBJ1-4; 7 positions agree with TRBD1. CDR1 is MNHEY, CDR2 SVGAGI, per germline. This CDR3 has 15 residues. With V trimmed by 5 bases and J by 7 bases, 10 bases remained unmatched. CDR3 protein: CASSQAGGRGEKLFF. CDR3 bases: TGTGCCAGCAGTCAGGCAGGGGGGCGAGGTGAAAAACTGTTTTTT.

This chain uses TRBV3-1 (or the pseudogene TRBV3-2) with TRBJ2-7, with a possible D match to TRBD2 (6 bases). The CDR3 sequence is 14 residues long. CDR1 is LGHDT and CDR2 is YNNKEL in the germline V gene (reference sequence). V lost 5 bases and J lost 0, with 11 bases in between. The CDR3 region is CASSNWDFSYEQYF. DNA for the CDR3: TGTGCCAGCAGCAATTGGGACTTCTCCTACGAGCAGTACTTC.

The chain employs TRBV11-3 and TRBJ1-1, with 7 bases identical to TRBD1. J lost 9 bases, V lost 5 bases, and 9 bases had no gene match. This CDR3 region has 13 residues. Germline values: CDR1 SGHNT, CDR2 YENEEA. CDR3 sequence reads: CASSPGTEAQAFF. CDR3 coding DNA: TGTGCCAGCAGCCCCGGGACAGAGGCGCAAGCTTTCTTT.

CDR3 protein: CASSSRSLAGGPETQYF. DNA of the CDR3: TGTGCCAGCAGCTCCCGGTCGCTAGCGGGGGGACCGGAGACCCAGTACTTC. The V gene is TRBV11-2, the J gene TRBJ2-5, with 11 bases that match TRBD2. Trimming removed 4 bases from V and 5 bases from J; junction bases left unmatched: 12. This CDR3 is 17 amino acids long. Germline V gene data show CDR1 as SGHAT and CDR2 as FQNNGV.

CDR3 amino acids: CASSFWGLNQPQHF. The CDR3 DNA is TGTGCCAGCAGCTTTTGGGGGCTCAATCAGCCCCAGCATTTT. The gene calls are TRBV7-2 and TRBJ1-5; TRBD1 is a possible D gene (6 bases). V was shortened by 3 bases and J by 3 bases, with 9 bases between the two germline ends. The V gene's germline CDR1 is SGHTA and CDR2 FQGNSA. The length of the CDR3 is 14 residues.

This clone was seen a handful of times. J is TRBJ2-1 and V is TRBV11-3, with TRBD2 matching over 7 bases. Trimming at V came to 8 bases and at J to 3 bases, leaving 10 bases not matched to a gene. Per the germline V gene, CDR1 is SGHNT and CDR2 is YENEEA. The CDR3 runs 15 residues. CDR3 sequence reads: CASATTSAIYNEQFF. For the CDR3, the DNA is TGTGCCAGCGCCACTACTAGCGCGATCTACAATGAGCAGTTCTTC.

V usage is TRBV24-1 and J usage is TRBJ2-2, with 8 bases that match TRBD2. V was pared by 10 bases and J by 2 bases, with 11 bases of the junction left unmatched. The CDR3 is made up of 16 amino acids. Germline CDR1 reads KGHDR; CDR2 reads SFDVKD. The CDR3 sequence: CATSASGRVNTGELFF. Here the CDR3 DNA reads TGTGCCACGAGCGCCAGCGGGAGAGTAAACACCGGGGAGCTGTTTTTT.

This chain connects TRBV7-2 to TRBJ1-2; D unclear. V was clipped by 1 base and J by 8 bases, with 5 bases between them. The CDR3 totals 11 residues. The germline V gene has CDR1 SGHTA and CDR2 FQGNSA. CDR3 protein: CASSLDLGYTF. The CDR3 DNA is TGTGCCAGCAGCTTAGACTTGGGCTACACCTTC. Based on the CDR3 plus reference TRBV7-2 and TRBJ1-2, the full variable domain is GAGVSQSPSNKVTEKGKDVELRCDPISGHTALYWYRQSLGQGLEFLIYFQGNSAPDKSGLPSDRFSAERTGGSVSTLTIQRTQQEDSAVYLCASSLDLGYTFGSGTRLTVV.

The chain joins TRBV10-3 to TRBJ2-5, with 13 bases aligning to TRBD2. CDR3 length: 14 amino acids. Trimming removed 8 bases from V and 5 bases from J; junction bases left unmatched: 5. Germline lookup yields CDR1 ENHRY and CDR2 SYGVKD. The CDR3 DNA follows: TGTGCCATCGGGACACTAGCGGGAGGGGAGACCCAGTACTTC. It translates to CAIGTLAGGETQYF.

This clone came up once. CDR3 sequence (DNA): TGCGCCAGCAGCTTAATCAGCGGGGGGCCTCTGACGGCCCAGTACTTC. Its protein is CASSLISGGPLTAQYF. The V and J genes are TRBV5-1 and TRBJ2-5; 9 bases fit TRBD2. Germline CDR1 is SGHRS and CDR2 is YFSETQ. With V trimmed by 2 bases and J by 9 bases, 14 bases remained unmatched. This CDR3 has 16 amino acids.

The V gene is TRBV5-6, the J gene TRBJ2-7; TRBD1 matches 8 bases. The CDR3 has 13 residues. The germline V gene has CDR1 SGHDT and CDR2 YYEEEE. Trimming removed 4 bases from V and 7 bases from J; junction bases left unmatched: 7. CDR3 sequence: CASSPGQGEEQYF. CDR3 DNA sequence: TGTGCCAGCAGCCCCGGACAGGGTGAAGAGCAGTACTTC.

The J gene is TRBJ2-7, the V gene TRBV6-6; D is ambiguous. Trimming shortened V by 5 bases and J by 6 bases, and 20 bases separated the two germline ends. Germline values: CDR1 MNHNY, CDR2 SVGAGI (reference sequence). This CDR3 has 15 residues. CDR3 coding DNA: TGTGCCAGCAGTCCTCAGGCCATGGATATCTCCGAGCAGTACTTC. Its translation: CASSPQAMDISEQYF.

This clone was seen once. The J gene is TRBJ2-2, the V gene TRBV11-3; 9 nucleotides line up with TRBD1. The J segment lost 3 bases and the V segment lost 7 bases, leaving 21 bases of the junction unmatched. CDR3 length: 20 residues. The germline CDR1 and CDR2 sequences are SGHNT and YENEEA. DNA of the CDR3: TGTGCCAGCAACTTTTACAGGGGGCGCGGGCCTCGTTGGGACACCGGGGAGCTGTTTTTT. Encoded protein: CASNFYRGRGPRWDTGELFF.

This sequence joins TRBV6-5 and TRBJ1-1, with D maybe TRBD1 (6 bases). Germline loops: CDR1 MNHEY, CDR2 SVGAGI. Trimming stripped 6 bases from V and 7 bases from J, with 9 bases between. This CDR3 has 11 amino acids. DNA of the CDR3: TGTGCCAGCAGCTCAGGGGTTGAAGCTTTCTTT. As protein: CASSSGVEAFF.

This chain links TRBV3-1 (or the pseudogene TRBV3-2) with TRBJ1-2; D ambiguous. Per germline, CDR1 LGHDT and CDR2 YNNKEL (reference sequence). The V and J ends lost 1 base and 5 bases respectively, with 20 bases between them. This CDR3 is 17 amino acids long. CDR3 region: CASSQVRVCPYEYGYTF. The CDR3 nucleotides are TGTGCCAGCAGCCAAGTTCGGGTGTGCCCGTATGAGTATGGCTACACCTTC.

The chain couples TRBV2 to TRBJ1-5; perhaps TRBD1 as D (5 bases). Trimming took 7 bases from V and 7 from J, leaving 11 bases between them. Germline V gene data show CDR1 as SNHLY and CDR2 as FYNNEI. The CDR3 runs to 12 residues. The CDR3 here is CASKRGVQPQHF. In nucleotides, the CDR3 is TGTGCCAGCAAGCGGGGCGTACAGCCCCAGCATTTT.